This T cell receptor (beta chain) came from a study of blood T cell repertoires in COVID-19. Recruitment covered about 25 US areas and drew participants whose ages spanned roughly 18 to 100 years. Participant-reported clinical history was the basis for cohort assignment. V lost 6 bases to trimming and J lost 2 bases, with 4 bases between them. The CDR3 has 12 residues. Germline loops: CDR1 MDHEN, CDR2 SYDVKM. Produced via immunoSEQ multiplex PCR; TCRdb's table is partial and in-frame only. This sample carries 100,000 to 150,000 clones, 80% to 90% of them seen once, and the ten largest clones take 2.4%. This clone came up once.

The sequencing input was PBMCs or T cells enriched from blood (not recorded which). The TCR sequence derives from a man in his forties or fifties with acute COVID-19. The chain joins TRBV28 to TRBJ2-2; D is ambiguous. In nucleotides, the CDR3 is TGTGCCAGCAGCAGAAACACCGGGGAGCTGTTTTTT. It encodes CASSRNTGELFF.